The source of this T cell receptor (beta chain) is a study of blood T cell repertoires in COVID-19. Overall study: Whether acute or convalescent, the COVID-19 samples came from the United States, Italy and Spain. Nucleic acid was either cDNA or gDNA, and it came from T cells, B-cell-depleted T cells, or PBMCs.

On this clone: At one end the junction does not follow the germline gene, possibly because of a read error.

The CDR3 extends over 14 amino acids. CDR1 and CDR2 from the germline V gene are SGHTA and FQGNSA. Per the study methods: Nucleated cell number was recorded as an estimate derived from reference gene primer amplification. Using immunoSEQ multiplex PCR, the repertoire was profiled, and TCRdb retains in-frame clones only, with some absent. The V and J calls and clone size come from that table; D and trimming were worked out from the DNA. The data contain some 220,000 clones, around 81% of them singletons. V and J are TRBV7-2 and TRBJ1-4, with 9 bases lining up with TRBD1. This clonotype originated in a woman aged 60-75 years with acute or convalescent COVID-19. The sample taken for sequencing was peripheral blood. CDR3 loop: CASSLGVTGTGKIF. The CDR3 nucleotides are TGTGCCAGCAGCTTAGGCGTAACCGGGACAGGGAAGATTTTT.